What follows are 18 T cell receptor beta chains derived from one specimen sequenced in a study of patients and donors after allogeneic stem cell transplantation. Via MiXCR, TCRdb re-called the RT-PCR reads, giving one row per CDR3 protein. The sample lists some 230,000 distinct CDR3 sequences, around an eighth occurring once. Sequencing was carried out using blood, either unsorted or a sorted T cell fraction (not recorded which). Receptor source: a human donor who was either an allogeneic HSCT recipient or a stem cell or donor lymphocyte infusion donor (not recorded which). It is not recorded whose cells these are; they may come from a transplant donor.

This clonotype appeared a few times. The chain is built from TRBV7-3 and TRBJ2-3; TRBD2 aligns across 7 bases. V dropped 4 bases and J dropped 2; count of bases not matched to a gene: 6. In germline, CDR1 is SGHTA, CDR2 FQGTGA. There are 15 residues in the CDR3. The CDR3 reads CASSSGRGFTDTQYF. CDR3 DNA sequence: TGTGCCAGCAGCTCAGGGAGGGGTTTCACAGATACGCAGTATTTT.

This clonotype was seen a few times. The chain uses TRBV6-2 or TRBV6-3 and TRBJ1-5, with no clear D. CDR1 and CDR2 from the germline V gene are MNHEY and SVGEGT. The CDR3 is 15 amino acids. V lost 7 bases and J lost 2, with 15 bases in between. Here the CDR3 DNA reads TGTGCCAGCACCACGGCTCGAGGCGGCAATCAGCCCCAGCATTTT. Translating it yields CASTTARGGNQPQHF.

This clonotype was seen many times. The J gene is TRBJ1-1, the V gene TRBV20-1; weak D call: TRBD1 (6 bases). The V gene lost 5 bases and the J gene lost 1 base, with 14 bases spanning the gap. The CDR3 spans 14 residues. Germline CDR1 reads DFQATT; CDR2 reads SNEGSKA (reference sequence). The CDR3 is CSAEALTGNTEAFF. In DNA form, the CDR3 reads TGCAGTGCTGAGGCCCTGACAGGGAACACTGAAGCTTTCTTT.

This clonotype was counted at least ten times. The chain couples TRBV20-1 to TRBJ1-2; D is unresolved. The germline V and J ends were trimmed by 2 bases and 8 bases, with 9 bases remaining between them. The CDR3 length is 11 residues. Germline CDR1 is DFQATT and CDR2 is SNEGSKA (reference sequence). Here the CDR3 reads CSARRPGGYTF. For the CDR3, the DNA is TGCAGTGCTAGACGCCCCGGGGGCTACACCTTC.

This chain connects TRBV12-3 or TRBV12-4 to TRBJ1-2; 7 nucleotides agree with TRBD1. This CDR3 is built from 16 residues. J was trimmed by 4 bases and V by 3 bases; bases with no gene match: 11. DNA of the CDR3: TGTGCCAGCAGTTTGGACCCCTCGGCAGGGGGCTATGGCTACACCTTC. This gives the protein CASSLDPSAGGYGYTF.

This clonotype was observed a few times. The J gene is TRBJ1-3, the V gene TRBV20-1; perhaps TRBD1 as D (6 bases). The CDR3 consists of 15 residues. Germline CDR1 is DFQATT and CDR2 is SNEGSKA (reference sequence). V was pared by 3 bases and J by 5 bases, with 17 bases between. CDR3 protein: CSASIPRGVRNTIYF. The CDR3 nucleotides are TGCAGTGCTAGCATCCCCAGGGGCGTCAGAAACACCATATATTTT.

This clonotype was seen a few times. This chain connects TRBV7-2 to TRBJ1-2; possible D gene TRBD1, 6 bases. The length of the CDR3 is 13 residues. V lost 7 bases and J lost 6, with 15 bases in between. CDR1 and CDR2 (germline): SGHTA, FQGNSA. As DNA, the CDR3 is TGTGCCAGCACCCAGGGGTCGTTCGATGGCTACACCTTC. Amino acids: CASTQGSFDGYTF.

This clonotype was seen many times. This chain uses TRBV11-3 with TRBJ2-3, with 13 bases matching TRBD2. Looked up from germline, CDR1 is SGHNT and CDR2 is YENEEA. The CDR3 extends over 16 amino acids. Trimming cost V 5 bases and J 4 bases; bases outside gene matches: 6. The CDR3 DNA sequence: TGTGCCAGCAGCCCAGGGACTAGCGGGGATGCAGATACGCAGTATTTT. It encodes CASSPGTSGDADTQYF.

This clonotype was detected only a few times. In DNA, the CDR3 is TGTGCCAGCAGCAAAGTTATTCGTCTGGGAGTCTATGGCTACACCTTC. It encodes CASSKVIRLGVYGYTF. The chain couples TRBV21-1 to TRBJ1-2. TRBV21-1 is designated a pseudogene. The CDR3 is 16 residues long.

The CDR3 coding sequence is TGTGCCAGCAGCATCAACCAGGGGCGACTGAACACTGAAGCTTTCTTT. Amino acids: CASSINQGRLNTEAFF. The V gene is TRBV21-1, the J gene TRBJ1-1; no check of the table's D call, TRBD1, against the DNA was made. TRBV21-1 is a pseudogene segment. The length of the CDR3 is 16 residues.

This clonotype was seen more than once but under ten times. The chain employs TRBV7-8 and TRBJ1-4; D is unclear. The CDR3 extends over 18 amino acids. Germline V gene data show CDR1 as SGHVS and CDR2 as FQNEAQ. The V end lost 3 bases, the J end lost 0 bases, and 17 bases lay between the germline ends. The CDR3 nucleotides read TGTGCCAGCAGCTTTGGGGTCCCGAACCGGGCAACTAATGAAAAACTGTTTTTT. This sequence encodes CASSFGVPNRATNEKLFF.

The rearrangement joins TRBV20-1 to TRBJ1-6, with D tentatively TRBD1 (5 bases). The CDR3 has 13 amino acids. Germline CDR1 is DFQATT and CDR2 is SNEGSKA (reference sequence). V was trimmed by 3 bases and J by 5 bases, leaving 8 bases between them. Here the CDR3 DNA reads TGCAGTGCTAGGTCGGGGGATAATTCACCCCTCCACTTT. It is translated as CSARSGDNSPLHF.

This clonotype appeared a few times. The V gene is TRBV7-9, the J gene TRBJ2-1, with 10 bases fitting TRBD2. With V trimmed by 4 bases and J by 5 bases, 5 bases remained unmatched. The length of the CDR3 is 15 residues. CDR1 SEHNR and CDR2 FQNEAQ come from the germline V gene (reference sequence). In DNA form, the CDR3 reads TGTGCCAGCAGCTACCGGACTAGCGGAAACAATGAGCAGTTCTTC. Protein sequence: CASSYRTSGNNEQFF.

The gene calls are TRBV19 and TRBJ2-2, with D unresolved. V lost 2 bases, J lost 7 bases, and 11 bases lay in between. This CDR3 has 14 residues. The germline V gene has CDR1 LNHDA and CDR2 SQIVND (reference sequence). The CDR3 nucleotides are TGTGCCAGTAGTATACGTCAGGTCGACGGGGAGCTGTTTTTT. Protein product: CASSIRQVDGELFF.

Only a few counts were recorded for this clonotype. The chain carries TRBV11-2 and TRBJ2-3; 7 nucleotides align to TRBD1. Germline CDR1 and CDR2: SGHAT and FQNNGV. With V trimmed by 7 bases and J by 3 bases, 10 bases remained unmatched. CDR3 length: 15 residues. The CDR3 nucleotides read TGTGCCAGCACCCAAAGGCGACAGGGAACAGATACGCAGTATTTT. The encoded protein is CASTQRRQGTDTQYF. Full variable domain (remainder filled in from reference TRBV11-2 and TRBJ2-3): EAGVAQSPRYKIIEKRQSVAFWCNPISGHATLYWYQQILGQGPKLLIQFQNNGVVDDSQLPKDRFSAERLKGVDSTLKIQPAKLEDSAVYLCASTQRRQGTDTQYFGPGTRLTVL.

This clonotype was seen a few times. DNA for the CDR3: TGTGCCAGCAGCTTGGAAGGACGACAGAACACTGAAGCTTTCTTT. Translation: CASSLEGRQNTEAFF. The rearrangement joins TRBV5-4 to TRBJ1-1; D remains ambiguous. The CDR3 runs to 15 residues. Germline values: CDR1 SGHNT, CDR2 YYREEE (reference sequence). V shed 0 bases and J shed 1 base, with 10 bases lying between them.

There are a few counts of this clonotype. The CDR3 here is CSAGLAGASSYEQYF. CDR3 coding DNA: TGCAGTGCTGGGCTAGCGGGAGCGAGCTCCTACGAGCAGTACTTC. The chain uses TRBV20-1 and TRBJ2-7, with 10 bases matching TRBD2. The length of the CDR3 is 15 residues. Germline assignment: CDR1 DFQATT and CDR2 SNEGSKA (reference sequence). The J segment lost 0 bases and the V segment lost 5 bases, leaving 7 bases of the junction unmatched.

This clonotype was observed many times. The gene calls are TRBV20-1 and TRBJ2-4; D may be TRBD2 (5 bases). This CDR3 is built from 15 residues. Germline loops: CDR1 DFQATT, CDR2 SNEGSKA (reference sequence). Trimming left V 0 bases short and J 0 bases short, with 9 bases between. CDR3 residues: CSARDGELAKNIQYF. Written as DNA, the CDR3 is TGCAGTGCTAGAGATGGGGAGCTAGCCAAAAACATTCAGTACTTC.